This T cell receptor (beta chain) was captured in a study of T-cell reconstitution after alpha-beta-depleted transplantation in children. Preparation of the TCRbeta library involved a method that used unique molecular identifiers. TCRdb reprocessed the PCR reads via MiXCR and lists one record per CDR3 protein. This table has some 300,000 distinct CDR3 sequences, around 10% appearing once. This CDR3 region has 16 residues. In germline, CDR1 is KGHSH, CDR2 LQKENI. V was clipped by 3 bases and J by 3 bases; unmatched bases: 3. This clonotype was counted ten times or more. Sequencing used PBMCs, obtained before TCRalphabeta/CD19-depleted stem cell transplant. This clonotype originated in a boy under two years old with acute myeloid leukemia, due to receive a stem cell transplant. The V call is TRBV18, the J call TRBJ2-3; 13 bases map to TRBD2. CDR3 DNA: TGTGCCAGCTCACCCCGGACTAGCGGGGGAACAGATACGCAGTATTTT. Amino acids: CASSPRTSGGTDTQYF.